These 21 T cell receptor beta chains share one sample of origin, sequenced in a study of blood T cell repertoires in COVID-19. The repertoire was sequenced with immunoSEQ multiplex PCR; TCRdb's copy has only in-frame clones and lacks some. This sample has about 310,000 clones, with 89% found just once. The sequenced sample was PBMCs or T cells enriched from blood (not recorded which). These TCRs come from a woman aged 40-49 years who had recovered from COVID-19.

This clone occurred once. The chain combines TRBV19 with TRBJ1-3; no clear D. Between the trimmed V and J ends, which lost 2 bases and 0 bases, there was a span of 5 bases. The CDR3 extends over 14 amino acids. The germline V gene has CDR1 LNHDA and CDR2 SQIVND (reference sequence). As DNA, the CDR3 is TGTGCCAGTAGTATACAGGCCTCTGGAAACACCATATATTTT. Translating it yields CASSIQASGNTIYF.

Only a few counts were recorded for this clone. This chain uses TRBV6-5 with TRBJ1-5, with TRBD1 as a possible D gene (5 bases). CDR3 size: 14 residues. Germline-derived CDR1 and CDR2 are MNHEY and SVGAGI. The ends were cut back, 11 bases at V and 2 bases at J, with 16 bases in the middle. The CDR3 DNA is TGTGCCGTCCGGGGGGAACGGGGCAATCAGCCCCAGCATTTT. As protein: CAVRGERGNQPQHF.

The genes are TRBV19 and TRBJ1-1; a possible D gene is TRBD1 (5 bases). The germline V and J ends were trimmed by 5 bases and 4 bases, with 11 bases remaining between them. CDR3 size: 13 residues. Germline V gene lookup returns CDR1 LNHDA and CDR2 SQIVND (reference sequence). CDR3 protein: CASSEAGPTEAFF. CDR3 in DNA: TGTGCCAGTAGTGAGGCGGGGCCCACTGAAGCTTTCTTT.

The CDR3 nucleotides read TGTGCCAGCAGCTTATATCAGGGGCCGGGACACGAGCAGTACTTC. This translates into CASSLYQGPGHEQYF. This chain connects TRBV12-1 to TRBJ2-7; the table's D call, TRBD1, has no DNA check behind it. TRBV12-1 is marked as a pseudogene. The CDR3 loop spans 15 amino acids.

The genes are TRBV7-2 and TRBJ1-3, with 8 bases identical to TRBD1. V lost 5 bases to trimming and J lost 9 bases; unmatched junction nucleotides: 6. The CDR3 contains 13 residues. From germline, CDR1 is SGHTA and CDR2 FQGNSA. The CDR3 DNA reads as TGTGCCAGCAGCGCAGACAGGGGAGGCACCATATATTTT. Translating it yields CASSADRGGTIYF.

The chain uses TRBV27 and TRBJ2-7; 11 bases align to TRBD2. The CDR3 has 18 amino acids. The V and J ends lost 2 bases and 0 bases, in that order; junction bases with no gene match: 9. Germline CDR1 MNHEY, CDR2 SMNVEV (reference sequence). In DNA, the CDR3 is TGTGCCAGCAGTTTACAGGTGACTAGCGGGGCCAGCTCCTACGAGCAGTACTTC. This translates into CASSLQVTSGASSYEQYF.

This clone was counted between two and nine times. The chain carries TRBV7-2 and TRBJ2-1; 7 bases are shared with TRBD2. The CDR3 consists of 18 residues. Germline loops: CDR1 SGHTA, CDR2 FQGNSA. V dropped 2 bases and J dropped 7; count of bases not matched to a gene: 17. The CDR3 nucleotides are TGTGCCAGCAGCTTAACCCCCCACGGGGGAGGGCAGAGGAATGAGCAGTTCTTC. Protein product: CASSLTPHGGGQRNEQFF.

V is TRBV19 and J is TRBJ2-1; 11 bases fit TRBD2. Germline CDR1 and CDR2: LNHDA and SQIVND (reference sequence). Unmatched junction bases numbered 5, after V lost 5 bases and J lost 5 bases. This CDR3 comprises 15 residues. In nucleotides, the CDR3 is TGTGCCAGTAGTTTTAGCGGGGGGGCCCACAATGAGCAGTTCTTC. Protein product: CASSFSGGAHNEQFF. Based on the CDR3 plus reference TRBV19 and TRBJ2-1, the full variable domain is DGGITQSPKYLFRKEGQNVTLSCEQNLNHDAMYWYRQDPGQGLRLIYYSQIVNDFQKGDIAEGYSVSREKKESFPLTVTSAQKNPTAFYLCASSFSGGAHNEQFFGPGTRLTVL.

This clone was detected a few times. The V and J genes are TRBV5-1 and TRBJ2-7; no clear D. Germline V gene lookup returns CDR1 SGHRS and CDR2 YFSETQ. The CDR3 sequence is 13 residues long. V lost 1 base and J lost 5, with 10 bases in between. The CDR3 DNA reads TGCGCCAGCAGCTTGTGGCAGGAAAACGAGCAGTACTTC. Translated, it gives CASSLWQENEQYF.

The chain has TRBV3-1 (or the pseudogene TRBV3-2) and TRBJ2-7, with D tentatively TRBD1 (5 bases). This CDR3 region has 12 residues. CDR1 and CDR2 (germline): LGHDT, YNNKEL (reference sequence). Trimming pared 4 bases from V and 6 bases from J, leaving 10 bases between. The CDR3 loop reads CASSRSTAEQYF. The CDR3 coding sequence is TGTGCCAGCAGCCGCTCGACAGCCGAGCAGTACTTC.

In its sample, this clone was seen many times. The chain employs TRBV5-4 and TRBJ1-1; no clear D gene. V gave up 3 bases and J gave up 6 bases, with 15 bases separating them. CDR3 size: 14 residues. Germline-derived CDR1 and CDR2 are SGHNT and YYREEE (reference sequence). The CDR3 loop reads CASSSPTGIPEAFF. CDR3 nucleotides: TGTGCCAGCAGCTCTCCTACGGGGATCCCTGAAGCTTTCTTT.

The chain carries TRBV19 and TRBJ2-7; 11 bases align to TRBD2. Unmatched junction bases numbered 18, after V lost 3 bases and J lost 5 bases. Germline V gene sequence: CDR1 LNHDA, CDR2 SQIVND (reference sequence). This CDR3 has 19 amino acids. Here the CDR3 DNA reads TGTGCCAGTAGTATCATCGGGACTAGCGGCGGGATAGGGATCGACGAGCAGTACTTC. Its protein product is CASSIIGTSGGIGIDEQYF. The full variable domain, rest sourced from reference TRBV19 and TRBJ2-7, is DGGITQSPKYLFRKEGQNVTLSCEQNLNHDAMYWYRQDPGQGLRLIYYSQIVNDFQKGDIAEGYSVSREKKESFPLTVTSAQKNPTAFYLCASSIIGTSGGIGIDEQYFGPGTRLTVT.

This sequence joins TRBV2 and TRBJ2-7; 9 bases agree with TRBD1. Looked up from germline, CDR1 is SNHLY and CDR2 is FYNNEI. The V and J ends lost 6 bases and 4 bases, in that order; junction bases with no gene match: 4. This CDR3 spans 13 amino acids. Here the CDR3 reads CASRGQGVYEQYF. As DNA, the CDR3 is TGTGCCAGCAGGGGACAGGGAGTTTACGAGCAGTACTTC.

The chain couples TRBV9 to TRBJ2-3, with 12 bases that match TRBD2. The CDR3 is made up of 16 amino acids. J was trimmed by 7 bases and V by 3 bases; bases with no gene match: 9. In germline, CDR1 is SGDLS, CDR2 YYNGEE. CDR3 nucleotides: TGTGCCAGCAGCGCCCGACTAGCGGGGGACCCACATACGCAGTATTTT. Amino acid sequence: CASSARLAGDPHTQYF.

V is TRBV19 and J is TRBJ1-1; D may be TRBD1 (6 bases). This CDR3 is 15 amino acids long. The germline gives CDR1 LNHDA, CDR2 SQIVND (reference sequence). V lost 2 bases and J 1 base, leaving 11 bases between the germline ends. CDR3: CASSIWGQSNTEAFF. For the CDR3, the DNA is TGTGCCAGTAGTATATGGGGGCAGTCGAACACTGAAGCTTTCTTT. Using reference TRBV19 and TRBJ1-1 for the parts outside the CDR3, the full variable domain is DGGITQSPKYLFRKEGQNVTLSCEQNLNHDAMYWYRQDPGQGLRLIYYSQIVNDFQKGDIAEGYSVSREKKESFPLTVTSAQKNPTAFYLCASSIWGQSNTEAFFGQGTRLTVV.

The rearrangement joins TRBV11-2 to TRBJ1-1; weak D call: TRBD1 (5 bases). This CDR3 region has 14 residues. Between the trimmed V and J ends, which lost 5 bases and 0 bases, there was a span of 10 bases. Germline assignment: CDR1 SGHAT and CDR2 FQNNGV. The CDR3 sequence is CASSLTGLNTEAFF. CDR3 DNA sequence: TGTGCCAGCAGCCTAACAGGACTGAACACTGAAGCTTTCTTT.

The chain employs TRBV27 and TRBJ2-7, with D possibly matching TRBD2 (6 bases). The length of the CDR3 is 14 residues. Trimming removed 6 bases from V and 4 bases from J, with 16 bases in between. Germline V gene lookup returns CDR1 MNHEY and CDR2 SMNVEV (reference sequence). The CDR3 region has the DNA TGTGCCAGCAGGACGGACCGGGAGCTATACGAGCAGTACTTC. It specifies CASRTDRELYEQYF.

The rearrangement joins TRBV4-3 to TRBJ1-5, with D tentatively TRBD1 (5 bases). The CDR3 totals 14 residues. Germline V gene lookup returns CDR1 LGHNA and CDR2 YSLEER. Between the trimmed V and J ends, which lost 1 base and 7 bases, there was a span of 11 bases. The CDR3 here is CASSQVQGPQPQHF. The CDR3 DNA follows: TGCGCCAGCAGCCAAGTGCAGGGCCCCCAGCCCCAGCATTTT.

The chain employs TRBV12-5 and TRBJ2-1; TRBD2 aligns across 8 bases. Per the germline V gene, CDR1 is LGHNT and CDR2 is FRNRAP. V shed 1 base and J 8 bases; nucleotides not matched to a gene: 1. This CDR3 is built from 13 residues. DNA of the CDR3: TGTGCTAGTGGTTTGGGGACTAGCTATGAGCAGTTCTTC. This sequence encodes CASGLGTSYEQFF.

Regarding this clone: Relative to the germline gene, one junction end is altered; a read error may explain this. This rearrangement joins TRBV11-2 to TRBJ2-5; 10 nucleotides line up with TRBD2. The CDR3 is 14 residues long. Germline CDR1 is SGHAT and CDR2 is FQNNGV. The CDR3 loop is CASSLAGGWKTQYF. The CDR3 bases are TGTGCCAGCAGTTTAGCGGGAGGTTGGAAGACCCAGTACTTC. Combining the CDR3 with reference TRBV11-2 and TRBJ2-5 gives the whole variable domain EAGVAQSPRYKIIEKRQSVAFWCNPISGHATLYWYQQILGQGPKLLIQFQNNGVVDDSQLPKDRFSAERLKGVDSTLKIQPAKLEDSAVYLCASSLAGGWKTQYFGPGTRLLVL.

This chain links TRBV10-2 with TRBJ2-7; tentative D call: TRBD2 (5 bases). CDR3 length equals 13 residues. Per the germline V gene, CDR1 is WSHSY and CDR2 is SAAADI. V dropped 6 bases and J dropped 3 bases, with 12 bases sitting between them. In DNA form, the CDR3 reads TGCGCCAGCAGCCAGTCGAGGGTCTACGAGCAGTACTTC. It encodes CASSQSRVYEQYF.